This T cell receptor beta chain was documented in a study of shared clonotypes between healthy human individuals. General study points: Larger estimated richness was generally recorded for naive subsets relative to memory subsets. Collection of samples was limited to blood; tissue repertoires likely differ.

Turning to this clone: Its matching antigen is unknown.

Investigators divided CD4+ cells into CD45RA+ naive and CD45RA-negative memory subsets. Germline CDR1 reads MDHEN; CDR2 reads SYDVKM. The CDR3 runs to 13 residues. The V gene end was trimmed by 6 bases and the J gene end by 6 bases; junction bases not matched to a gene: 4. Per sorted-subset replicate PCR, input was around 220 ng DNA, representing some 30,000 T cell genomes. Only in-frame clones appear in the TCRdb table, and some are missing; sequencing was by immunoSEQ multiplex PCR. The data contain around 200,000 clones, approximately 60% of them singletons. This sequence originates from a man younger than 45 in good health. The sequenced material came from memory CD4+ T cells sorted from blood. Subset given: CD45RA-negative fraction. The rearrangement links TRBV28 to TRBJ1-5; TRBD1 agrees at 8 bases. As DNA, the CDR3 is TGTGCCAGCAGAACAGGGGGGACTCAGCCCCAGCATTTT. Its protein product is CASRTGGTQPQHF.